The present TCR beta chain was sequenced within a study of Graves' ophthalmopathy and Graves' hyperthyroidism. Study at large: Over 18 months of follow-up, stable hyperthyroidism required that no ophthalmopathy appear. The study, taken as a whole, reports: With about 86% sensitivity and 70% to 82% specificity, a 13-signature model separated ophthalmopathy from stable hyperthyroidism.

A word on this clonotype: Its antigen is unknown.

Uncontrolled infections, other autoimmune diseases, pregnancy or lactation barred patients from enrollment. For repertoire sequencing, the TCR beta CDR3 regions were amplified from RNA transcripts. Scientists carried out first-round RT-PCR using HTBI primers and then a second-round multiplex PCR. MiXCR, applied by TCRdb to the multiplex PCR reads, yields one record per CDR3 protein. The data show some 1.1 million distinct CDR3 sequences, about 40% seen once. CDR3 length equals 16 residues. Germline values: CDR1 SGDLS, CDR2 YYNGEE. The trim removed 4 bases at V and 4 bases at J, leaving 10 bases unmatched.

This receptor was taken from an adult man with Graves' hyperthyroidism. Source material: peripheral blood or thyroid tissue (not recorded which). The chain combines TRBV9 with TRBJ2-2; 7 positions match TRBD1. This CDR3 reads CASSSRQGETTGELFF. In DNA form, the CDR3 reads TGTGCCAGCAGCAGCCGACAGGGAGAAACCACCGGGGAGCTGTTTTTT.